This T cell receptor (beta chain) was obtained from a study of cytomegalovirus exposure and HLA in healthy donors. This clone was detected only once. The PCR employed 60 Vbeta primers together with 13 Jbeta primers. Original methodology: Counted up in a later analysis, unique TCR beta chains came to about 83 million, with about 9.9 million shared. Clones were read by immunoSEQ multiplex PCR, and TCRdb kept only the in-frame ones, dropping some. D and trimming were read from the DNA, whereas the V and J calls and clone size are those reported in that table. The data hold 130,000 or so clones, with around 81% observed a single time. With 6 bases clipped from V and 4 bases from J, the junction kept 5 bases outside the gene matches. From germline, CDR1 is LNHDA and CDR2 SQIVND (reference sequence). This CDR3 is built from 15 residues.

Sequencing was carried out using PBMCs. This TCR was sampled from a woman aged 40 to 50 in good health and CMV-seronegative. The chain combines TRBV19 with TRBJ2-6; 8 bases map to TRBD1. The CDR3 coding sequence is TGTGCCAGTAGGCGACAGGGGTCCGGGGCCAACGTCCTGACTTTC. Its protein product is CASRRQGSGANVLTF.